This TCR beta chain was captured in a study of blood T cell repertoires in COVID-19. Study details: PBMCs, B-cell-depleted T cells, or T cells provided the cDNA or gDNA that made up the material.

The CDR3 contains 14 residues. Trimming took 3 bases from V and 5 from J; bases not matched to a gene: 6. The germline V gene encodes CDR1 SGHVS and CDR2 FNYEAQ. In the source study's methods: Using reference gene primer amplification, nucleated cell counts were estimated. Here immunoSEQ multiplex PCR was the method, and the copy in TCRdb shows in-frame clones only, minus some. D and trimming were read from the DNA, whereas the V and J calls and clone size are those reported in that table. The sample records approximately 92,000 clones, approximately 86% being singletons. The chain carries TRBV7-6 and TRBJ1-1, with 7 positions matching TRBD1. The sequenced sample consisted of peripheral blood. This TCR was recovered from a man in his fifties with acute or convalescent COVID-19. The CDR3 protein is CASSFQGEGTEAFF. CDR3 DNA sequence: TGTGCCAGCAGCTTCCAGGGGGAAGGAACTGAAGCTTTCTTT.